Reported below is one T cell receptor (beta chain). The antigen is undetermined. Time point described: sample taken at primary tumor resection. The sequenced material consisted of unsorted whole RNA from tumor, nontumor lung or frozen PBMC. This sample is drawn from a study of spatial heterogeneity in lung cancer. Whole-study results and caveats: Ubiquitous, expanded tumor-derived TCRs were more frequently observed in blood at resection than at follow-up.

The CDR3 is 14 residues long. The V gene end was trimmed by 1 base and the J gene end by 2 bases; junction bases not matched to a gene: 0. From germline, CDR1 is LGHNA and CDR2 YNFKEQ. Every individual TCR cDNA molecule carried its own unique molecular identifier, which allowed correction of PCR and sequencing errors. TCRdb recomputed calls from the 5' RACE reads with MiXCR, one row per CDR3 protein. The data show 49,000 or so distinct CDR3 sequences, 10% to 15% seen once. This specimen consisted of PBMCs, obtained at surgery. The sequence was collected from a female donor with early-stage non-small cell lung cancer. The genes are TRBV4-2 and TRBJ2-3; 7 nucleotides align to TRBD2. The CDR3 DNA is TGTGCCAGCAGCCAAGGGGACTACACAGATACGCAGTATTTT. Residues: CASSQGDYTDTQYF.